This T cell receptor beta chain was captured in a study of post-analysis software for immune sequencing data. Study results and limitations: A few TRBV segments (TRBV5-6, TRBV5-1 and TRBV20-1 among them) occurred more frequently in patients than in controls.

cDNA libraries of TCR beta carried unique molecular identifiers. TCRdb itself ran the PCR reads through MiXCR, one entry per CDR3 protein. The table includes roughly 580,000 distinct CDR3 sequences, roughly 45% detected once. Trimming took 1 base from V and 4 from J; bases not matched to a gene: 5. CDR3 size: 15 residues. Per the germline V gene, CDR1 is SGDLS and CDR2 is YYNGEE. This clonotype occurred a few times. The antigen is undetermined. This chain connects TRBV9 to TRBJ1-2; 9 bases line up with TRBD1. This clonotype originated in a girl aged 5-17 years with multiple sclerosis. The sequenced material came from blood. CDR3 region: CASSVLVGQGYGYTF. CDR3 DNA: TGTGCCAGCAGCGTATTGGTGGGACAGGGCTATGGCTACACCTTC. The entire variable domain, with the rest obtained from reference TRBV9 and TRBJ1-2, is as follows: DSGVTQTPKHLITATGQRVTLRCSPRSGDLSVYWYQQSLDQGLQFLIQYYNGEERAKGNILERFSAQQFPDLHSELNLSSLELGDSALYFCASSVLVGQGYGYTFGSGTRLTVV.